This T cell receptor (beta chain) was sequenced in a study of T cells in localized non-small cell lung cancer (TCRdb year 2020). Broadly, across the study: The study analyzed T cell repertoires of a few hundred early-stage NSCLC patients, comparing tumors and uninvolved tumor-adjacent lungs. The mean age of the NSCLC patients was about 64 years, with 120 to 150 men and 110 or so women. The cohort was made up of roughly 250 treatment-naive NSCLC patients whose localized lung tumors had been resected.

Results the study describes overall, beyond this receptor: Because the study design was exploratory, TCR variables were selected using unadjusted p-values without false-discovery rate correction. Uninvolved tumor-adjacent lung showed the highest T cell clonality, higher than tumor, which suggests more focused antigenic responses in the adjacent lung. Multi-region tumor sequencing was not performed, so intratumor heterogeneity could not be excluded. A median of approximately 57 of the top 100 tumor clones were detected in paired uninvolved adjacent lung, and 25 to 35 of these tumor clones were also found among the top 100 clones of the paired uninvolved adjacent lung. Higher T cell density in blood was associated with longer overall survival, whereas higher clonality in adjacent lung was associated with shorter survival.

At diagnosis, peripheral blood, uninvolved tumor-adjacent lung and tumor were collected and were preserved as a mix of fresh-frozen and FFPE material. For TCR repertoire profiling, blood samples were analyzed as peripheral blood mononuclear cells. TCR beta CDR3 regions were sequenced from DNA using the immunoSEQ Assay. The study's own analysis went as follows. T cell density was computed as TCR beta template counts normalized to usable DNA estimated by amplifying housekeeping genes. The preseqR package was used to estimate richness by extrapolating to 400,000 templates for PBMC samples and to 120,000 templates for tissue samples. Clonality was defined as one minus Pielou's evenness. Tissue-enriched TCRs were identified by differential abundance testing using productive amino-acid clonotypes, minimum total count 5 and alpha 0.1. The Jaccard Index and the Morisita Overlap Index were used to measure repertoire overlap between compartments. GLIPH grouped TCR beta CDR3s together with public tetramer-defined viral CDR3s, and a viral motif had to include at least three viral sequences and also show V-gene enrichment. What TCRdb holds here is the immuneACCESS table cut down to in-frame rearrangements. Part of the clones is not present; checked against another copy, under half of the missing clones reflect an unresolved V gene, and the others are unexplained. That table is the source of V, J and clone size, and D and trimming were worked out from the DNA. Recorded for this sample are 27,000 or so clones; around 83% of them occurred a single time. The top ten constitute 4.1% of the sample.

Regarding this clone: Its antigen is still unknown. Base qualities were left out, and no much larger clone turns up one base away.

Reading from cysteine to phenylalanine, the CDR3 counts 14 amino acids. Only the CDR3 part of the read is kept: 42 bases, read in frame from the first base. The V end gives up 6 bases and the J end 2 bases, leaving 7 bases in the junction not matched to a gene. Looking up the germline V gene yields CDR1 SGDLS and CDR2 YYNGEE. The sequence was collected from a woman between 35 and 75 years old with stage I lung adenocarcinoma. The sequence links TRBV9 to TRBJ1-2; 7 central nucleotides agree with TRBD1. Sequencing was performed on peripheral blood, taken before any cancer treatment. In nucleotides, the sequence is TGTGCCAGCAACCCGCCGGGACAGAACTATGGCTACACCTTC. It translates to CASNPPGQNYGYTF.